Below, 30 T cell receptor beta chains from the same sample are listed, as sequenced in a study of T cell clonotyping in hematopoietic cell transplantation. Assay: immunoSEQ multiplex PCR; the TCRdb copy retains only in-frame clones and omits some. The sample includes around 7,000 clones, approximately 98% of them seen just once. Specimen: PBMCs, collected 30 days after allogeneic stem cell transplant. The origin of the receptors is a male patient between 60 and 69 years old who had an allogeneic stem cell transplant from a related donor, so the T cells may come from the graft donor. Some clones in this sample may be carry-over from other donors' samples.

The chain has TRBV7-3 and TRBJ2-2, with 8 nucleotides matching TRBD2. V dropped 0 bases and J dropped 6; count of bases not matched to a gene: 0. The CDR3 runs to 14 residues. Germline-derived CDR1 and CDR2 are SGHTA and FQGTGA. The CDR3 spells CASSLTSGAGELFF. The CDR3 region has the DNA TGTGCCAGCAGCTTAACTAGCGGGGCCGGGGAGCTGTTTTTT.

A single count supports this clone. V usage is TRBV11-3 and J usage is TRBJ1-1; D gene uncertain. The CDR3 runs to 15 residues. V gave up 5 bases and J gave up 3 bases, with 16 bases separating them. CDR1 is SGHNT, CDR2 YENEEA, per germline. This CDR3 is CASSPRSGEDTEAFF. In nucleotides, the CDR3 is TGTGCCAGCAGCCCACGGAGCGGGGAAGACACTGAAGCTTTCTTT.

The chain recombines TRBV29-1 with TRBJ2-5; the D gene could be TRBD1 or TRBD2 (5 bases each). The V gene's germline CDR1 is SQVTM and CDR2 ANQGSEA. This CDR3 has 13 residues. With 7 bases removed from V and 2 bases from J, the gap between germline ends came to 14 bases. The CDR3 sequence is CSANRDGQETQYF. For the CDR3, the DNA is TGCAGCGCAAACCGGGACGGACAAGAGACCCAGTACTTC. Full variable domain (remainder filled in from reference TRBV29-1 and TRBJ2-5): SAVISQKPSRDICQRGTSLTIQCQVDSQVTMMFWYRQQPGQSLTLIATANQGSEATYESGFVIDKFPISRPNLTFSTLTVSNMSPEDSSIYLCSANRDGQETQYFGPGTRLLVL.

The chain employs TRBV7-2 and TRBJ1-3; TRBD1 might be the D (5 bases). The CDR3 consists of 14 residues. The ends were cut back, 1 base at V and 3 bases at J, with 7 bases in the middle. Germline lookup yields CDR1 SGHTA and CDR2 FQGNSA. CDR3 residues: CASSLGQGGNTIYF. CDR3 in DNA: TGTGCCAGCAGCTTAGGCCAGGGTGGAAACACCATATATTTT.

The rearrangement joins TRBV7-6 to TRBJ2-7, with D maybe TRBD1 (5 bases). Trimming pared 5 bases from V and 4 bases from J, leaving 18 bases between. Per the germline V gene, CDR1 is SGHVS and CDR2 is FNYEAQ. The CDR3 extends over 15 amino acids. This chain's CDR3 is CASSPTAREFYEQYF. CDR3 coding DNA: TGTGCCAGCAGCCCTACCGCCAGGGAATTTTACGAGCAGTACTTC.

V is TRBV28 and J is TRBJ1-5, with a weak D call TRBD1 (5 bases). V was clipped by 5 bases and J by 0 bases, with 11 bases between them. Germline lookup yields CDR1 MDHEN and CDR2 SYDVKM. The CDR3 has 15 residues. For the CDR3, the DNA is TGTGCCAGCAGTCACGTGAGGGGTAGCAATCAGCCCCAGCATTTT. Its translation: CASSHVRGSNQPQHF.

V usage is TRBV29-1 and J usage is TRBJ1-1, with a weak D call TRBD1 (6 bases). The CDR3 has 13 amino acids. Per the germline V gene, CDR1 is SQVTM and CDR2 is ANQGSEA. With 6 bases removed from V and 1 base from J, the gap between germline ends came to 12 bases. The CDR3 spells CSVGGRENTEAFF. The CDR3 DNA follows: TGCAGCGTGGGGGGCAGGGAGAACACTGAAGCTTTCTTT.

The genes are TRBV28 and TRBJ2-7, with D possibly being TRBD1 or TRBD2 (7 bases each). CDR3 size: 15 residues. Germline loops: CDR1 MDHEN, CDR2 SYDVKM. Trimming left V 6 bases short and J 3 bases short, with 18 bases between. The CDR3 nucleotides are TGTGCCAGCAGGCACCCCCAGGGGGGGAGCTACGAGCAGTACTTC. Protein: CASRHPQGGSYEQYF.

The chain combines TRBV28 with TRBJ2-5; 10 nucleotides align to TRBD2. Unmatched junction bases numbered 5, after V lost 3 bases and J lost 4 bases. Germline-derived CDR1 and CDR2 are MDHEN and SYDVKM. The CDR3 sequence is 15 residues long. The CDR3 DNA reads TGTGCCAGCAGTTTGCCTAGCGGGGGCGTAGAGACCCAGTACTTC. This gives the protein CASSLPSGGVETQYF.

This chain connects TRBV5-1 to TRBJ1-2; D uncertain. Per the germline V gene, CDR1 is SGHRS and CDR2 is YFSETQ. The CDR3 spans 13 residues. Trimming removed 8 bases from V and 5 bases from J, with 16 bases in between. The CDR3 here is CASAPILGYGYTF. CDR3 DNA sequence: TGCGCCAGTGCCCCTATTCTTGGGTATGGCTACACCTTC.

The chain employs TRBV19 and TRBJ1-4; D gene unclear. V lost 2 bases and J 4 bases, leaving 11 bases between the germline ends. This CDR3 spans 15 amino acids. Germline CDR1 LNHDA, CDR2 SQIVND (reference sequence). CDR3 sequence reads: CASSITSALNEKLFF. The CDR3 DNA sequence: TGTGCCAGTAGTATAACTTCGGCCCTTAATGAAAAACTGTTTTTT.

The chain joins TRBV5-1 to TRBJ1-1; a weak D match, TRBD1 (6 bases). Germline V lookup: CDR1 SGHRS, CDR2 YFSETQ. Trimming stripped 2 bases from V and 4 bases from J, with 15 bases between. The CDR3 length is 15 residues. CDR3 sequence (DNA): TGCGCCAGCAGCTTAGGGGGTGCGCGGAGCACTGAAGCTTTCTTT. This translates into CASSLGGARSTEAFF.

The J gene is TRBJ1-4, the V gene TRBV4-3; no firm D call. CDR1 and CDR2 (germline): LGHNA, YSLEER. The CDR3 length is 14 residues. Trimming removed 0 bases at V and 8 bases at J, with 10 bases between. The CDR3 DNA reads TGCGCCAGCAGCCAAGAACACAGACGGGAAAAACTGTTTTTT. This sequence encodes CASSQEHRREKLFF.

This clone was observed once. V is TRBV19 and J is TRBJ1-6; 7 bases line up with TRBD1. Unmatched junction bases numbered 7, after V lost 7 bases and J lost 7 bases. The CDR3 has 14 amino acids. Germline loops: CDR1 LNHDA, CDR2 SQIVND (reference sequence). In DNA form, the CDR3 reads TGTGCCAGTACTACAGGGGTCAGAAATTCACCCCTCCACTTT. Translated: CASTTGVRNSPLHF.

CDR3 coding DNA: TGTGCCAGCACCAGGGACGGTGATAATTCACCCCTCCACTTT. Protein sequence: CASTRDGDNSPLHF. The rearrangement joins TRBV6-5 to TRBJ1-6; D possibly corresponds to TRBD1 (5 bases). The V gene lost 7 bases and the J gene lost 5 bases, with 12 bases spanning the gap. The CDR3 is made up of 14 amino acids. From germline, CDR1 is MNHEY and CDR2 SVGAGI.

The chain employs TRBV15 and TRBJ2-3, with 7 positions matching TRBD1. V shed 7 bases and J 2 bases; nucleotides not matched to a gene: 12. The CDR3 has 16 residues. Looked up from germline, CDR1 is LNHNV and CDR2 is YYDKDF (reference sequence). Here the CDR3 DNA reads TGTGCCACCAAGGCTAACAGGGGTAGGCTCACAGATACGCAGTATTTT. Its protein product is CATKANRGRLTDTQYF.

The V gene is TRBV10-3, the J gene TRBJ1-1, with D maybe TRBD1 (6 bases). This CDR3 is built from 12 residues. Germline V CDR1 and CDR2: ENHRY, SYGVKD. Trimming took off 6 bases at V and 3 bases at J, with 8 bases between the two ends. CDR3 nucleotides: TGTGCCATCAGGGGGGCTGACACTGAAGCTTTCTTT. It specifies CAIRGADTEAFF.

The rearrangement joins TRBV29-1 to TRBJ1-1, with D uncertain. This CDR3 spans 13 amino acids. The V end lost 7 bases, the J end lost 5 bases, and 17 bases lay between the germline ends. Germline V gene data show CDR1 as SQVTM and CDR2 as ANQGSEA. The CDR3 sequence: CSGVTAYLTEAFF. The CDR3 DNA reads as TGCAGCGGGGTTACAGCGTACTTAACTGAAGCTTTCTTT.

The chain links TRBV28 to TRBJ1-2; TRBD1 might be the D (6 bases). The germline CDR1 and CDR2 sequences are MDHEN and SYDVKM. This CDR3 has 12 residues. V lost 2 bases and J 9 bases, leaving 10 bases between the germline ends. The CDR3 sequence is CASSLTRGSYTF. The CDR3 bases are TGTGCCAGCAGTTTAACCAGGGGCAGCTACACCTTC.

The chain is built from TRBV5-1 and TRBJ1-2; D is unresolved. The length of the CDR3 is 13 residues. Germline CDR1 is SGHRS and CDR2 is YFSETQ. V was shortened by 0 bases and J by 7 bases, with 10 bases between the two germline ends. The CDR3 coding sequence is TGCGCCAGCAGCTTGGCTGGGTTAAGTGGCTACACCTTC. Its translation: CASSLAGLSGYTF.

The chain recombines TRBV19 with TRBJ2-1, with 12 bases lining up with TRBD2. Germline lookup yields CDR1 LNHDA and CDR2 SQIVND (reference sequence). This CDR3 has 15 amino acids. Trimming at V came to 6 bases and at J to 7 bases, leaving 7 bases not matched to a gene. The CDR3, as DNA: TGTGCCAGTAGAGAGCTAGCGGGGGGGCGAAATGAGCAGTTCTTC. It yields the protein CASRELAGGRNEQFF.

The CDR3 nucleotides read TGTGCCACCCACGGACAGGGGTGGAACTATGGCTACACCTTC. Translation gives CATHGQGWNYGYTF. The rearrangement links TRBV28 to TRBJ1-2; 9 bases line up with TRBD1. V was pared by 10 bases and J by 2 bases, with 8 bases of the junction left unmatched. The CDR3 sequence is 14 residues long. Germline CDR1 reads MDHEN; CDR2 reads SYDVKM.

The chain couples TRBV10-2 to TRBJ2-7; TRBD1 aligns across 10 bases. This CDR3 is built from 16 residues. Germline V lookup: CDR1 WSHSY, CDR2 SAAADI. V shed 4 bases, J shed 6 bases, and the junction held 12 bases outside the gene matches. The CDR3 protein is CASSGGGGTGAGEQYF. DNA of the CDR3: TGCGCCAGCAGTGGGGGCGGTGGGACAGGGGCCGGCGAGCAGTACTTC.

The CDR3, as DNA: TGTGCCAGCAGTTCCGGGACAAGGGCTCCCAAAAGTTCCTACGAGCAGTACTTC. It yields the protein CASSSGTRAPKSSYEQYF. This chain joins TRBV5-4 and TRBJ2-7; TRBD1 is a possible D gene (6 bases). Germline values: CDR1 SGHNT, CDR2 YYREEE (reference sequence). This CDR3 has 18 residues. Deletions cut 5 bases from V and 1 base from J, with 25 bases between.

This chain uses TRBV11-2 with TRBJ2-7, with D hard to call. Germline V lookup: CDR1 SGHAT, CDR2 FQNNGV. The V end lost 5 bases, the J end lost 8 bases, and 22 bases lay between the germline ends. The CDR3 spans 15 residues. CDR3 loop: CASSALPGRTTKQYF. The CDR3 nucleotides read TGTGCCAGCAGCGCCCTCCCAGGACGAACTACTAAGCAGTACTTC.

The CDR3 here is CASSVDSGEEKLFF. CDR3 bases: TGCGCCAGCAGCGTGGACAGCGGGGAAGAAAAACTGTTTTTT. The J gene is TRBJ1-4, the V gene TRBV5-1; possible D gene TRBD1, 6 bases. The germline CDR1 and CDR2 sequences are SGHRS and YFSETQ. The CDR3 has 14 residues. Trimming removed 4 bases from V and 8 bases from J, with 15 bases in between.

The V gene is TRBV6-1, the J gene TRBJ1-1; no clear D gene. This CDR3 is built from 15 residues. CDR1 MNHNS and CDR2 SASEGT come from the germline V gene. The V end lost 5 bases, the J end lost 0 bases, and 13 bases lay between the germline ends. The CDR3: CASSWAPGVNTEAFF. CDR3 nucleotide sequence: TGTGCCAGCAGTTGGGCCCCAGGTGTGAACACTGAAGCTTTCTTT.

V is TRBV29-1 and J is TRBJ1-5; possibly TRBD1 for D (5 bases). Germline CDR1 reads SQVTM; CDR2 reads ANQGSEA. The CDR3 loop spans 13 amino acids. Deletions cut 3 bases from V and 3 bases from J, with 9 bases between. Here the CDR3 DNA reads TGCAGCGTTGAGGGGGGTTTCAATCAGCCCCAGCATTTT. Translated: CSVEGGFNQPQHF.

The CDR3 DNA is TGCGCCAGCAGCCAGGACTACAATGAGCAGTTCTTC. Translating it yields CASSQDYNEQFF. This sequence joins TRBV4-3 and TRBJ2-1, with D unresolved. CDR1 is LGHNA and CDR2 is YSLEER in the germline V gene. The CDR3 is 12 amino acids. V lost 3 bases, J lost 3 bases, and 3 bases lay in between.

The genes are TRBV7-9 and TRBJ2-7; TRBD2 might be the D (5 bases). Per germline, CDR1 SEHNR and CDR2 FQNEAQ (reference sequence). The V end was cut by 0 bases, the J end by 0 bases, with 12 bases between. The CDR3 sequence is 16 residues long. The CDR3 here is CASSLAAGESSYEQYF. CDR3 nucleotide sequence: TGTGCCAGCAGCTTAGCGGCCGGGGAAAGCTCCTACGAGCAGTACTTC.